The clone carrying this T cell receptor (beta chain) was counted between two and nine times. Its antigen is currently unknown. The data stem from a study of T cells in Graves' hyperthyroidism and ophthalmopathy. This CDR3 region has 15 residues. Looked up from germline, CDR1 is DFQATT and CDR2 is SNEGSKA (reference sequence). With 5 bases clipped from V and 0 bases from J, the junction kept 7 bases outside the gene matches. Study-wide results and limits: Ophthalmopathy cases were set apart from stable hyperthyroidism by a 13 V-J model.

Amplification of TCR beta CDR3 regions was performed using RNA transcripts as template. TCR CDR3 underwent first-round RT-PCR with the HTBI primer set. TCRdb re-analysed the multiplex PCR reads in MiXCR, keeping a single row per CDR3 protein. The repertoire includes approximately 590,000 distinct CDR3 sequences, around 16% of them detected once, and around 7.3% sits in the top ten. The sequenced material came from blood. V and J are TRBV20-1 and TRBJ2-4; 7 bases align to TRBD1. The sequence was obtained from a woman in her twenties or thirties with Graves' hyperthyroidism. This CDR3 is CSAPTGVLAKNIQYF. The CDR3 DNA sequence: TGCAGTGCTCCAACAGGGGTCCTAGCCAAAAACATTCAGTACTTC.